A few counts support the clone carrying this T cell receptor beta chain. No antigen is known for it. The data are from a study of T cells after yellow fever vaccination. Study-wide results and caveats: Contaminants from the bulk population, in the form of abundant clonotypes, could be found in FACS-sorted repertoires.

TCRdb passed the 5' RACE reads through MiXCR, listing each CDR3 protein once. The table lists about 240,000 distinct CDR3 sequences, roughly 7.2% of them singletons, with about 0.85% in the top ten. Between the trimmed V and J ends, which lost 3 bases and 3 bases, there was a span of 12 bases. The CDR3 sequence is 15 residues long. The source is a man aged 25 to 45 who received the YFV17D yellow fever vaccine. Sequences were derived from CD4+ T cells sorted from PBMCs, sampled 15 days after the yellow fever booster vaccination. The chain joins TRBV12-3 or TRBV12-4 to TRBJ2-1; the D is unclear. CDR3 sequence: CASSLRESLYNEQFF. The DNA of the CDR3 is TGTGCCAGCAGTTTGCGAGAATCTCTCTACAATGAGCAGTTCTTC.